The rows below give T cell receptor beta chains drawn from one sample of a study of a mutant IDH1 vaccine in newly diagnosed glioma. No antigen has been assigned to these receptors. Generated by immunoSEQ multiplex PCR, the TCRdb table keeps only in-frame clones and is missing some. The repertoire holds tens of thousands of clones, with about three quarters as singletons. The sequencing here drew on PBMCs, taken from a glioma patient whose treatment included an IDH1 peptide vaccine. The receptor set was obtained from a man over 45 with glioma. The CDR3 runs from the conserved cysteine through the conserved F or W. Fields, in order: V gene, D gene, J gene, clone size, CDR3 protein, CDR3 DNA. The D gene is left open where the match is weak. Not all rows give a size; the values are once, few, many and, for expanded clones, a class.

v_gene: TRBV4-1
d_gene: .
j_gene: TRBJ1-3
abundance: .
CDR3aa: CASSLPLSSGNTIYF
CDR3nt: TGCGCCAGCAGCCTCCCCTTGTCCTCTGGAAACACCATATATTTT

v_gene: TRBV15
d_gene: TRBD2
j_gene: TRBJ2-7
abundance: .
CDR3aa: CATSRSRGAISYEQYF
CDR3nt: TGTGCCACCAGCAGATCGCGGGGGGCTATCTCCTACGAGCAGTACTTC

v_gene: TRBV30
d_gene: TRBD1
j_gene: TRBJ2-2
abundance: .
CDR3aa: CAGPGQGFGELFF
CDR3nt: TGTGCCGGTCCGGGACAGGGGTTCGGGGAGCTGTTTTTT

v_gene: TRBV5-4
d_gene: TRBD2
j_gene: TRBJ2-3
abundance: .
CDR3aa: CASSFSSGEGDTQYF
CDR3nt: TGTGCCAGCAGCTTCTCTAGCGGGGAGGGAGATACGCAGTATTTT

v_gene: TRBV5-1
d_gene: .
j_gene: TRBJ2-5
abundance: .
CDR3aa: CASSPWGVQETQYF
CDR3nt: TGCGCCAGCAGCCCCTGGGGAGTCCAAGAGACCCAGTACTTC

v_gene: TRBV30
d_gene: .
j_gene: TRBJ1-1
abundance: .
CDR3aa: CAWSVLGSGRVTEAFF
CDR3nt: TGTGCCTGGAGTGTACTGGGCTCCGGAAGGGTCACTGAAGCTTTCTTT

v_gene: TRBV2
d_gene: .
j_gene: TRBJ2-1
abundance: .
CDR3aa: CASSADRYNEQFF
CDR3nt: TGTGCCAGCAGTGCCGACAGATACAATGAGCAGTTCTTC

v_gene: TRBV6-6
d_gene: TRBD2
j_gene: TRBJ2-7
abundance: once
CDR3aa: CASTNRLAGLFYEQYF
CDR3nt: TGTGCCAGCACCAACAGACTAGCGGGGTTATTCTACGAGCAGTACTTC

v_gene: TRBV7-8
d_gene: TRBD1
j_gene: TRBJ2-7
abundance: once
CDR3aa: CASSKTGQASYEQYF
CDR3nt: TGTGCCAGCAGCAAAACCGGACAGGCCTCCTACGAGCAGTACTTC

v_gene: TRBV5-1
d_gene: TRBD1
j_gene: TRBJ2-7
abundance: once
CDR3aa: CASSLGPTGDRHEQYF
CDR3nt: TGCGCCAGCAGCTTGGGGCCGACAGGGGATCGTCACGAGCAGTACTTC

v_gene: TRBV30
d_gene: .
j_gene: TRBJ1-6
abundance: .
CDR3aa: CAWSPSGGYHSPLHF
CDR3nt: TGTGCCTGGAGTCCCTCCGGGGGTTATCATTCACCCCTCCACTTT

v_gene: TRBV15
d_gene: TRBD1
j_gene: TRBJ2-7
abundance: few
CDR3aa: CATSRDPSTGSEQYF
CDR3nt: TGTGCCACCAGCAGAGACCCCTCGACAGGGTCCGAGCAGTACTTC

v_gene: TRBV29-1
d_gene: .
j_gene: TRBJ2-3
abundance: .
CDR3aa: CSVDRSHTDTQYF
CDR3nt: TGCAGCGTTGACCGAAGTCACACAGATACGCAGTATTTT

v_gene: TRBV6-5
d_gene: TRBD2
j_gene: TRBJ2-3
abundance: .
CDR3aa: CASRTSGGRTDTQYF
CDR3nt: TGTGCCAGCAGAACTAGCGGGGGGCGCACAGATACGCAGTATTTT

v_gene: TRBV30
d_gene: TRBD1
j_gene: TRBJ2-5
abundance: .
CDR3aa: CAWRNRGRETQYF
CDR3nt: TGTGCCTGGAGGAACAGGGGGAGAGAGACCCAGTACTTC

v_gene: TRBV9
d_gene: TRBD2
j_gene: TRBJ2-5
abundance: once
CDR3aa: CASSQGRGGKETQYF
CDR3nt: TGTGCCAGCAGCCAGGGGCGGGGGGGCAAGGAGACCCAGTACTTC

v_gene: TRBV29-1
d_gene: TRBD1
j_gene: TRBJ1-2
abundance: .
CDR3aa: CSSDRELYGYTF
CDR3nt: TGCAGCTCGGACAGGGAACTCTATGGCTACACCTTC

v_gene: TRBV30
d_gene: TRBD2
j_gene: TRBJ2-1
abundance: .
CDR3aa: CAWSVRRGGYNEQFF
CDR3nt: TGTGCCTGGAGTGTACGGCGGGGGGGGTACAATGAGCAGTTCTTC

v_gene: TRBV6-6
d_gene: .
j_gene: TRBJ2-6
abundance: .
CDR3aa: CASSGGGRPGANVLTF
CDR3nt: TGTGCCAGCAGCGGAGGGGGGAGGCCTGGGGCCAACGTCCTGACTTTC

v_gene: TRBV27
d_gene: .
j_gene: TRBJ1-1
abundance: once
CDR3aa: CASSLSGLILNTEAFF
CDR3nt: TGTGCCAGCAGTTTATCAGGACTTATACTGAACACTGAAGCTTTCTTT

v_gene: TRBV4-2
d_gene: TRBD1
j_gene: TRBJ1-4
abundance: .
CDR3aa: CASSQLDRQGDEKLFF
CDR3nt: TGTGCCAGCAGCCAACTTGATAGACAGGGCGATGAAAAACTGTTTTTT

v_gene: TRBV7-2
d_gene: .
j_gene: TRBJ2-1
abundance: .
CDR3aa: CASSLGPMGSYNEQFF
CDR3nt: TGTGCCAGCAGCTTAGGACCCATGGGATCCTACAATGAGCAGTTCTTC

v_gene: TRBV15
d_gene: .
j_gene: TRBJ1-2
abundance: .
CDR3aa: CATSRERSYGYTF
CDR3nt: TGTGCCACCAGCAGAGAAAGGTCCTATGGCTACACCTTC

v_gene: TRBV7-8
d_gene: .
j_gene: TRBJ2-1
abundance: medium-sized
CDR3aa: CASIQAGRSYNEQFF
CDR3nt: TGTGCCAGCATTCAGGCAGGGCGGTCCTACAATGAGCAGTTCTTC

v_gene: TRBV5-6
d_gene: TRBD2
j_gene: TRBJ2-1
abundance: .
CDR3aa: CASSFGAGDPYNEQFF
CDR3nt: TGTGCCAGCAGCTTTGGAGCGGGGGACCCTTACAATGAGCAGTTCTTC

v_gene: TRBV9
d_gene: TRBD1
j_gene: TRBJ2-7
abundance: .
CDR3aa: CASSIGQGAYEQYF
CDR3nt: TGTGCCAGCAGCATAGGACAGGGGGCGTACGAGCAGTACTTC

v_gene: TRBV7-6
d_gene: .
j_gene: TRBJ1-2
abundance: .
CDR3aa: CASSKGGGGGYTF
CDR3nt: TGTGCCAGTTCCAAAGGCGGGGGCGGGGGCTACACCTTC

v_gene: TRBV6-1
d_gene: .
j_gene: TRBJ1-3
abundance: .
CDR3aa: CASSEAGVLRGNTIYF
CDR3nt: TGTGCCAGCAGTGAAGCGGGGGTATTGAGAGGAAACACCATATATTTT

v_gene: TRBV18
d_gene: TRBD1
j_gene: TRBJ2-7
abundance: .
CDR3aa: CASSPTGSYEQYF
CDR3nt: TGTGCCAGCTCACCGACAGGGTCCTACGAGCAGTACTTC

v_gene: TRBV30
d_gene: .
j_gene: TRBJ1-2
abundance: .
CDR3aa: CAWSVAVVGYTF
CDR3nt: TGTGCCTGGAGTGTAGCCGTCGTGGGCTACACCTTC

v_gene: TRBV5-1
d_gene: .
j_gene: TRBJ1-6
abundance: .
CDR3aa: CASSGGTLNSPLHF
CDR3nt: TGCGCCAGCAGCGGCGGGACTCTTAATTCACCCCTCCACTTT

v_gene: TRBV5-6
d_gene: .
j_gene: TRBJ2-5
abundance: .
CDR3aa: CASSFQVAETQYF
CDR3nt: TGTGCCAGCAGCTTTCAGGTAGCGGAGACCCAGTACTTC

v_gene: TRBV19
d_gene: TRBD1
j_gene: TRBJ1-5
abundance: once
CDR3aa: CASSPRTGGSNQPQHF
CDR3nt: TGTGCCAGTAGTCCCCGGACAGGAGGTAGCAATCAGCCCCAGCATTTT

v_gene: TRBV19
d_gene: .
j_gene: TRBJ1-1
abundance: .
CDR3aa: CASSLRGLKAAFF
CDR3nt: TGTGCCAGTAGTCTTCGCGGGCTAAAGGCGGCTTTCTTT

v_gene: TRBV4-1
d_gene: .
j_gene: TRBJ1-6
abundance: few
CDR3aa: CASSLPGPLHF
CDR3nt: TGCGCCAGCAGCCTCCCGGGCCCCCTCCACTTT

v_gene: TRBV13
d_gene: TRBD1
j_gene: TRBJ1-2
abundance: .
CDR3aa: CASRRGQGPNYGYTF
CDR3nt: TGTGCCAGCCGGCGGGGACAGGGGCCAAACTATGGCTACACCTTC

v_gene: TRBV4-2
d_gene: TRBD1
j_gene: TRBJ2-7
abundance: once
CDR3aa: CASSQEHGDSSYEQYF
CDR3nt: TGTGCCAGCAGCCAAGAGCACGGGGACAGCTCCTACGAGCAGTACTTC

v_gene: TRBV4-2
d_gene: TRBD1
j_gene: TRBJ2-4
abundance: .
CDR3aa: CASSHPTGGAKNIQYF
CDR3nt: TGTGCCAGCAGCCACCCGACAGGGGGAGCCAAAAACATTCAGTACTTC

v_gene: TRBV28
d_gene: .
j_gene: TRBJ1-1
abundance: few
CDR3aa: CASQDAEAFF
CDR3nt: TGTGCCAGTCAGGACGCTGAAGCTTTCTTT

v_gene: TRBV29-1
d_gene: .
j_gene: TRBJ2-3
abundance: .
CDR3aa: CSVTDTDTQYF
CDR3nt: TGCAGCGTGACAGACACAGATACGCAGTATTTT

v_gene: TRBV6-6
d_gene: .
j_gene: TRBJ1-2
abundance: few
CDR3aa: CASSQIEGGNGYTF
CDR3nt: TGTGCCAGCAGTCAAATAGAGGGGGGAAATGGCTACACCTTC

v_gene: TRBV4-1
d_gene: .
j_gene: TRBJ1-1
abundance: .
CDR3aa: CASSIQDSRLNTEAFF
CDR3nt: TGCGCCAGCAGCATCCAGGACAGTCGACTGAACACTGAAGCTTTCTTT

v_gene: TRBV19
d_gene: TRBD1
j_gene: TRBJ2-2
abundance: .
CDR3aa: CASSMIGQELSSGELFF
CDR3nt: TGTGCCAGTAGTATGATTGGACAGGAACTTTCATCCGGGGAGCTGTTTTTT

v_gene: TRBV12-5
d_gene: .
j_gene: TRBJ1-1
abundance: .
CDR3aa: CASGLVGGTEAFF
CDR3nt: TGTGCTAGTGGTTTGGTAGGTGGGACTGAAGCTTTCTTT

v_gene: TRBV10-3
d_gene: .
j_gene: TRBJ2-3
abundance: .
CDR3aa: CATAFEGEGTDTQYF
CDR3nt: TGTGCCACCGCGTTTGAGGGGGAGGGGACAGATACGCAGTATTTT

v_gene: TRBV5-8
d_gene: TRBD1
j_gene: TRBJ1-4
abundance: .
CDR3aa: CASSWTGTATNEKLFF
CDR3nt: TGTGCCAGCAGCTGGACAGGCACAGCAACTAATGAAAAACTGTTTTTT

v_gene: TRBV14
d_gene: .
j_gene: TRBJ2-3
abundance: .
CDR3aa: CASSRDGGAWDTQYF
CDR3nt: TGTGCCAGCAGCCGAGATGGGGGCGCATGGGATACGCAGTATTTT

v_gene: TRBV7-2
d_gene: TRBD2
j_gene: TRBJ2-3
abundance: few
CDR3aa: CASTVAGGRSDTQYF
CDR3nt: TGTGCCAGCACCGTAGCGGGGGGGAGGTCAGATACGCAGTATTTT

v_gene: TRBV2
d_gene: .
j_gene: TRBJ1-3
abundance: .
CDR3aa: CASTSDESSGNTIYF
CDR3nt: TGTGCCAGTACATCGGACGAAAGCTCTGGAAACACCATATATTTT

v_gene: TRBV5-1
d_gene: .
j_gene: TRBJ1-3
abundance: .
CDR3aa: CASSLGETTTGNTIYF
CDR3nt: TGCGCCAGCAGCCTCGGAGAGACGACAACTGGAAACACCATATATTTT

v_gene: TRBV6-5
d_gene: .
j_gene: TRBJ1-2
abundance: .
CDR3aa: CASRRPGLPNYGYTF
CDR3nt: TGTGCCAGCAGACGGCCCGGCCTCCCTAACTATGGCTACACCTTC

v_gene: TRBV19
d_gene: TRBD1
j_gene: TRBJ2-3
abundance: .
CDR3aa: CATRDRGRVDTQYF
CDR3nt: TGTGCCACTCGAGACAGGGGGCGCGTTGATACGCAGTATTTT

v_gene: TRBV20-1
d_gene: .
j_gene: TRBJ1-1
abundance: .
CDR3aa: CSARDSTEAFF
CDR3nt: TGCAGTGCTAGGGACAGCACCGAAGCTTTCTTT

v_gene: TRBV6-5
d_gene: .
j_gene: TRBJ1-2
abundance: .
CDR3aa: CASRTVGAITYGYTF
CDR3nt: TGTGCCAGCAGAACGGTGGGGGCGATAACCTATGGCTACACCTTC